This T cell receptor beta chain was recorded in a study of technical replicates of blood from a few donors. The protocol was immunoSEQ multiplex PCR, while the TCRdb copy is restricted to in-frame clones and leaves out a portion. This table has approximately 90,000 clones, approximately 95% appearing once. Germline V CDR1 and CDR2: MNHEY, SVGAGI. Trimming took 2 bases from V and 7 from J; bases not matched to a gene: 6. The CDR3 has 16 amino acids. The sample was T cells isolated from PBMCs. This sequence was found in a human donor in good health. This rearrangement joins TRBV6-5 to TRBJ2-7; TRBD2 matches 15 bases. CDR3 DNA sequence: TGTGCCAGCAGTTACCAGGGACTAGCGGGAGGCGGGGAGCAGTACTTC. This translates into CASSYQGLAGGGEQYF.